This entry lists 22 T cell receptor beta chains sequenced from one sample in a study of PD-L1 blockade in urothelial cancer. TCRdb's copy holds only in-frame clones and misses some; the assay was immunoSEQ multiplex PCR. Found here are about 32,000 clones, approximately 40% of them singletons; the top ten hold just under 9%. The source material was tumor tissue, sampled before atezolizumab (anti-PD-L1) treatment. These receptors originate from a man in his sixties with urothelial cancer.

To note about this clone: At one end the junction does not follow the germline gene, possibly because of a read error. V usage is TRBV6-8 and J usage is TRBJ2-2, with 7 bases that match TRBD2. This CDR3 contains 15 residues. Germline lookup yields CDR1 MNHGY and CDR2 SAAAGT. CDR3 in amino acids: CAISVGRDNTGELFF. The CDR3 DNA is TGTGCCATCAGTGTAGGGAGGGATAACACCGGGGAGCTGTTTTTT.

This clone has more than one count but fewer than ten. This sequence joins TRBV4-1 and TRBJ2-7; D is perhaps TRBD1 (5 bases). The CDR3 covers 14 residues. The germline V gene has CDR1 MGHRA and CDR2 YSYEKL. Trimming cost V 4 bases and J 2 bases, with 12 bases left between them. CDR3 in amino acids: CASSPGRGPYEQYF. Here the CDR3 DNA reads TGCGCCAGCAGCCCCGGTAGGGGTCCCTACGAGCAGTACTTC.

The chain is built from TRBV14 and TRBJ2-1, with 14 positions matching TRBD2. The CDR3 is 14 residues long. V lost 4 bases and J lost 10; bases outside the gene matches: 3. Per the germline V gene, CDR1 is SGHDN and CDR2 is FVKESK. The DNA of the CDR3 is TGTGCCAGCAGCCCGGGACTAGCGGGAGTCGAGCAGTTCTTC. Its protein is CASSPGLAGVEQFF.

This chain links TRBV6-8 with TRBJ2-6, with D tentatively TRBD1 or TRBD2 (5 bases each). Germline loops: CDR1 MNHGY, CDR2 SAAAGT. Deletions cut 6 bases from V and 4 bases from J, with 19 bases between. The CDR3 length is 17 residues. CDR3 sequence: CASRSPREAAGANVLTF. Written as DNA, the CDR3 is TGTGCCAGCAGGAGCCCCAGGGAAGCGGCGGGGGCCAACGTCCTGACTTTC.

This clone was seen only a few times. The chain is built from TRBV19 and TRBJ1-5, with 7 bases aligning to TRBD1. V lost 7 bases and J lost 8; bases outside the gene matches: 11. CDR1 LNHDA and CDR2 SQIVND come from the germline V gene (reference sequence). The CDR3 has 14 amino acids. Written as DNA, the CDR3 is TGTGCCAGTACTCCAACGGGAACAGGGGAGCCCCAGCATTTT. Protein product: CASTPTGTGEPQHF.

This clone has a count of ten or more. V is TRBV11-3 and J is TRBJ2-2; 8 bases align to TRBD1. CDR3 length: 18 amino acids. The germline V gene encodes CDR1 SGHNT and CDR2 YENEEA. V shed 4 bases and J 2 bases; nucleotides not matched to a gene: 12. CDR3: CASSSSPGTGYNTGELFF. CDR3 DNA: TGTGCCAGCAGCTCCTCCCCCGGGACAGGTTACAACACCGGGGAGCTGTTTTTT.

This clone has a handful of counts. The rearrangement joins TRBV6-8 to TRBJ1-1; D uncertain. Germline V lookup: CDR1 MNHGY, CDR2 SAAAGT. Deletions cut 6 bases from V and 0 bases from J, with 14 bases between. The CDR3 runs 15 residues. The CDR3 region is CASRTRTAMNTEAFF. CDR3 nucleotides: TGTGCCAGCAGGACCCGGACGGCGATGAACACTGAAGCTTTCTTT.

This clone has just a few counts. This chain links TRBV29-1 with TRBJ2-7; 11 bases fit TRBD2. With V trimmed by 4 bases and J by 3 bases, 2 bases remained unmatched. This CDR3 has 13 residues. Germline-derived CDR1 and CDR2 are SQVTM and ANQGSEA. The CDR3 bases are TGCAGCGTTGTAGGGACTAGCGGCTACGAGCAGTACTTC. The encoded protein is CSVVGTSGYEQYF.

The table lists this clone with a few counts. The chain has TRBV12-5 and TRBJ2-1; TRBD2 aligns across 9 bases. Germline V gives CDR1 LGHNT, CDR2 FRNRAP. The CDR3 is 15 residues long. J gave up 7 bases and V 7 bases, and 11 bases lay outside the gene matches. The CDR3 DNA sequence: TGTGCTAGTGCCCCGGTGCCTAGCGGGAAGAATGAGCAGTTCTTC. It yields the protein CASAPVPSGKNEQFF.

This clone was seen ten or more times. The V gene is TRBV6-8, the J gene TRBJ1-1; 7 positions agree with TRBD1. With V trimmed by 8 bases and J by 5 bases, 8 bases remained unmatched. The CDR3 length is 13 residues. Per germline, CDR1 MNHGY and CDR2 SAAAGT. For the CDR3, the DNA is TGTGCCAGCCTCCAGGGGGGAAGAACTGAAGCTTTCTTT. Translation gives CASLQGGRTEAFF.

The chain employs TRBV6-8 and TRBJ2-6; 10 bases are a match to TRBD1. V lost 6 bases and J lost 2; bases outside the gene matches: 7. The CDR3 is 17 residues long. Germline lookup yields CDR1 MNHGY and CDR2 SAAAGT. The CDR3 DNA sequence: TGTGCCAGCAGCTCCGGGACAGGGGCGGCTGGGGCCAACGTCCTGACTTTC. Protein product: CASSSGTGAAGANVLTF.

The chain couples TRBV9 to TRBJ2-7; 7 bases fit TRBD2. Germline CDR1 SGDLS, CDR2 YYNGEE. The CDR3 length is 15 residues. Germline trimming cut 6 bases from V and 4 bases from J; bases unmatched to any gene: 13. The CDR3, as DNA: TGTGCCAGCAATTCCCCCGCGGGGGAGGTATACGAGCAGTACTTC. Amino acids: CASNSPAGEVYEQYF.

This clone occurred once. The gene calls are TRBV29-1 and TRBJ2-1; weak D call: TRBD2 (5 bases). The germline CDR1 and CDR2 sequences are SQVTM and ANQGSEA. V was pared by 2 bases and J by 8 bases, with 10 bases between. The CDR3 contains 12 residues. CDR3 sequence (DNA): TGCAGCGTTGAAACGGGGTTCTATGAGCAGTTCTTC. Translated: CSVETGFYEQFF.

The chain links TRBV19 to TRBJ1-4; no reliable D call. With 3 bases removed from V and 14 bases from J, the gap between germline ends came to 16 bases. The CDR3 covers 13 residues. Looked up from germline, CDR1 is LNHDA and CDR2 is SQIVND (reference sequence). The chain's CDR3 is CASSMSEGSGLFF. The CDR3 coding sequence is TGTGCCAGTAGTATGTCCGAAGGGAGCGGTCTGTTTTTT.

This clone showed up just a few times. The DNA holds an ambiguous or unread base, and X denotes its residue. The chain carries TRBV5-6 and TRBJ2-2; 7 bases map to TRBD2. The CDR3 runs to 13 residues. Trimming at V came to 10 bases and at J to 6 bases, leaving 9 bases not matched to a gene. Germline lookup yields CDR1 SGHDT and CDR2 YYEEEE. The CDR3 is CAWXVGGSGELFF. The DNA for the CDR3 is TGTGCCTGGAGKGTGGGGGGGTCCGGGGAGCTGTTTTTT.

This clone was picked up a small number of times. The chain links TRBV28 to TRBJ2-1; 7 nucleotides line up with TRBD2. With V trimmed by 3 bases and J by 3 bases, 11 bases remained unmatched. Germline CDR1 MDHEN, CDR2 SYDVKM. The CDR3 contains 17 residues. The CDR3 DNA sequence: TGTGCCAGCAGTTTCGTATTTGGGGCTAGCGGCTACAATGAGCAGTTCTTC. It specifies CASSFVFGASGYNEQFF.

This clone was found a few times. The chain uses TRBV9 and TRBJ2-7; possibly TRBD1 or TRBD2 for D (5 bases each). From germline, CDR1 is SGDLS and CDR2 YYNGEE. Trimming took 0 bases from V and 5 from J, leaving 12 bases between them. The CDR3 consists of 14 residues. The CDR3 is CASSVEGWGNEQYF. The CDR3 nucleotides are TGTGCCAGCAGCGTAGAAGGGTGGGGGAACGAGCAGTACTTC.

The chain joins TRBV5-1 to TRBJ1-4; D gene unclear. Trimming took off 4 bases at V and 2 bases at J, with 12 bases between the two ends. The CDR3 runs 15 residues. The germline V gene encodes CDR1 SGHRS and CDR2 YFSETQ. The CDR3 region has the DNA TGCGCCAGCAGCCTGGGTCCACAGACTAATGAAAAACTGTTTTTT. This gives the protein CASSLGPQTNEKLFF.

There are many counts of this clone. V gene TRBV6-8 combines with J gene TRBJ1-1, with a weak D call TRBD1 (5 bases). V lost 5 bases to trimming and J lost 4 bases, with 14 bases between them. The germline gives CDR1 MNHGY, CDR2 SAAAGT. The CDR3 totals 14 residues. The DNA of the CDR3 is TGTGCCAGCAGTGGGGGACGAACGTCCACTGAAGCTTTCTTT. The encoded protein is CASSGGRTSTEAFF.

This clone was counted only a few times. In DNA, the CDR3 is TGTGCCAGCAGCTTAACTCCGACAGGGGGGGAATACAATGAGCAGTTCTTC. The encoded protein is CASSLTPTGGEYNEQFF. The V and J genes are TRBV7-1 and TRBJ2-1; 9 bases are a match to TRBD1. TRBV7-1 is recorded as an ORF, its role being uncertain. V was pared by 4 bases and J by 4 bases, with 11 bases of the junction left unmatched. The CDR3 has 17 amino acids.

The chain employs TRBV6-8 and TRBJ1-2; D unresolved. V lost 2 bases and J lost 4, with 8 bases in between. This CDR3 is built from 13 residues. Germline V gives CDR1 MNHGY, CDR2 SAAAGT. CDR3 protein: CASSYGRGYGYTF. In nucleotides, the CDR3 is TGTGCCAGCAGTTACGGGAGAGGCTATGGCTACACCTTC.

The chain carries TRBV5-1 and TRBJ2-2; D is unclear. Per the germline V gene, CDR1 is SGHRS and CDR2 is YFSETQ. The length of the CDR3 is 14 residues. The ends were cut back, 0 bases at V and 6 bases at J, with 9 bases in the middle. DNA of the CDR3: TGCGCCAGCAGCTTGGCGGTGAATCCCGGGGAGCTGTTTTTT. As protein: CASSLAVNPGELFF.